The rows below give T cell receptor beta chains drawn from one sample of a study of T cells after yellow fever vaccination. MiXCR, applied by TCRdb to the 5' RACE reads, yields one record per CDR3 protein. The sample records over 100,000 distinct CDR3 sequences, 6.5% to 9% being singletons. The source material was CD8+ T cells sorted from PBMCs, sampled 45 days after the yellow fever booster vaccination. The receptors were sampled from a man aged 25-45 years who received the YFV17D yellow fever vaccine. Each CDR3 is given with its conserved first and last residue.

TRBV11-2	CASSLAPLSGDTQYF
TRBV7-9	CASSPIGQGVQPQHF
TRBV27	CASSPGVGNQETQYF
TRBV20-1	CSALFPQGPNQPQHF
TRBV5-1	CASSYHGMGTGLMYEQYF
TRBV27	CASTWTSGSGEQFF
TRBV5-5	CASRLDSLSNQPQHF
TRBV28	CASSAPGQGIYEQYF
TRBV4-3	CASSHGTGTGGSYEQYF
TRBV7-2	CASSLVSGSQDTQYF
TRBV6-5	CASSYSLPDLADTQYF
TRBV19	CASSIVESSYNEQFF
TRBV2	CASSESLGSYEQYF
TRBV12-3/TRBV12-4	CASSILGLAGVNEQYF
TRBV10-3	CAISGLAGVSDTQYF
TRBV7-9	CASSHWDRGSELFF
TRBV13	CASSTSIPPPGQGELGAYEQYF
TRBV7-6	CASSLSYGSYEQYF
TRBV7-6	CASSLLTGADPYEQYF
TRBV12-3/TRBV12-4	CASSPGGSYGYTF
TRBV7-9	CASSLDGGLNEKLFF
TRBV7-2	CASSLSSGSLYNEQFF
TRBV7-8	CASSLEVGYSNQPQHF
TRBV15	CATSSNLRGRGEQYF
TRBV7-8	CALGSGYSYEQYF
TRBV7-6	CASSRPGQGAYEQYF
TRBV4-3	CASSLDQGVETQYF
TRBV7-8	CASNRYNSPLHF
TRBV2	CASSEFQVAGQYF
TRBV12-3/TRBV12-4	CASTPAGYEQFF
TRBV12-3/TRBV12-4	CASTEGGGSADTQYF
TRBV5-5	CASSFSGIGGPYNEQFF
TRBV29-1	CSVYPWGNTEAFF
TRBV28	CASSWTDTGNTIYF
TRBV5-4	CASSLLDSYEQYF
TRBV29-1	CSVEWTSSFGTQYF
TRBV13	CASSPLDREETQYF
TRBV30	CAWNDGGTYEQYF
TRBV10-3	CAISEEEKLYEQYF
TRBV7-9	CASSPESQRDRDEQFF
TRBV7-2	CASSCTSGRAEETQYF
TRBV5-6	CASSLRSGEGYGYTF
TRBV19	CASSGYDRPGGYEQYF
TRBV5-5	CASSLARDLGNQPQHF
TRBV7-9	CASSLDGRGVEQYF
TRBV7-2	CASSFAPVGLASYEQYF
TRBV7-6	CASSSWTETWDTQYF
TRBV7-8	CASSLYPGGNHYEQYF
TRBV6-5	CASSYSRGADGYTF
TRBV5-1	CASSLQGPNYEQYF
TRBV27	CASSLAWNTGELFF
TRBV4-3	CASSQESPGTVIYEQYF
TRBV4-3	CASSQDSSGYSYEQYF
TRBV10-3	CAEKAGTNTGELFF
TRBV29-1	CSVPGVVYNEQFF
TRBV9	CASVGWDGYTF
TRBV7-9	CASSTTLPTGGNEQYF
TRBV4-2	CASSRQVQSNEKLFF